One and the same sample provided the 10 T cell receptor beta chains below, sequenced in a study of CD8 T cells in Susac syndrome. The authors reverse transcribed roughly 0.5 to 1 ug RNA with random hexamers. TCRdb analysed the immunoSEQ multiplex PCR reads with MiXCR anew, one entry per CDR3 protein. The sample lists 95,000 to 150,000 distinct CDR3 sequences, 96% occurring once. Sequenced input: CD4+ T cells from PBMCs. These receptors originate from a human donor with Susac syndrome.

The chain couples TRBV2 to TRBJ2-5, with D perhaps matching TRBD2 (6 bases). Germline assignment: CDR1 SNHLY and CDR2 FYNNEI. This CDR3 is 12 amino acids long. Trimming stripped 8 bases from V and 5 bases from J, with 12 bases between. The chain's CDR3 is CASSPGVETQYF. The CDR3 bases are TGTGCCAGCTCTCCGGGAGTGGAGACCCAGTACTTC.

The rearrangement links TRBV5-1 to TRBJ1-5; D remains unclear. V lost 2 bases and J lost 3, with 9 bases in between. The CDR3 sequence is 14 residues long. CDR1 and CDR2 (germline): SGHRS, YFSETQ. The CDR3 DNA reads TGCGCCAGCAGCTTCGGGGAGTTCAATCAGCCCCAGCATTTT. It codes for CASSFGEFNQPQHF.

This clonotype was counted once. The CDR3 reads CASSGRQRAGGDTQYF. The CDR3 nucleotides read TGCGCCAGCAGCGGGAGACAAAGGGCGGGCGGAGATACGCAGTATTTT. The rearrangement uses TRBV5-1 and TRBJ2-3; D perhaps matches TRBD2 (5 bases). Germline loops: CDR1 SGHRS, CDR2 YFSETQ. The CDR3 spans 16 residues. Between the trimmed V and J ends, which lost 4 bases and 5 bases, there was a span of 20 bases. The whole variable domain, remainder taken from reference TRBV5-1 and TRBJ2-3, is KAGVTQTPRYLIKTRGQQVTLSCSPISGHRSVSWYQQTPGQGLQFLFEYFSETQRNKGNFPGRFSGRQFSNSRSEMNVSTLELGDSALYLCASSGRQRAGGDTQYFGPGTRLTVL.

V gene TRBV3-1 combines with J gene TRBJ2-7; D is ambiguous. The CDR3 sequence is 9 residues long. Germline-derived CDR1 and CDR2 are LGHDT and YNNKEL (reference sequence). Trimming removed 7 bases at V and 8 bases at J, with 6 bases between. The CDR3 sequence: CASKTQQYF. CDR3 in DNA: TGTGCCAGCAAAACTCAGCAGTACTTC.

J is TRBJ1-2 and V is TRBV30; 8 bases align to TRBD1. V trimming: 1 base; J trimming: 3 bases; junction bases outside the gene matches: 1. CDR3 length: 13 amino acids. Germline CDR1 reads GTSNPN; CDR2 reads SVGIG (reference sequence). Here the CDR3 DNA reads TGTGCCTGGAGTGAGGGACAGGACTATGGCTACACCTTC. Translation gives CAWSEGQDYGYTF.

In this sample, this clonotype turned up once. J is TRBJ2-1 and V is TRBV18; a possible D gene is TRBD1 (5 bases). This CDR3 comprises 14 residues. Germline CDR1 is KGHSH and CDR2 is LQKENI. Trimming pared 9 bases from V and 5 bases from J, leaving 17 bases between. The CDR3 loop is CASSGPTGNNEQFF. The CDR3 DNA reads TGTGCCAGTTCAGGTCCCACAGGAAACAATGAGCAGTTCTTC. Looking up the rest from reference TRBV18 and TRBJ2-1 gives the full variable domain: NAGVMQNPRHLVRRRGQEARLRCSPMKGHSHVYWYRQLPEEGLKFMVYLQKENIIDESGMPKERFSAEFPKEGPSILRIQQVVRGDSAAYFCASSGPTGNNEQFFGPGTRLTVL.

This chain connects TRBV20-1 to TRBJ2-7; TRBD2 might be the D (6 bases). Germline-derived CDR1 and CDR2 are DFQATT and SNEGSKA (reference sequence). This CDR3 is 12 amino acids long. Between the trimmed V and J ends, which lost 5 bases and 5 bases, there was a span of 13 bases. DNA of the CDR3: TGCAGTGCTCACCGTGGAGGGGACGAGCAGTACTTC. Its translation is CSAHRGGDEQYF.

The chain employs TRBV28 and TRBJ1-2; TRBD1 is a possible D gene (5 bases). With 4 bases removed from V and 12 bases from J, the gap between germline ends came to 24 bases. The CDR3 is 15 residues long. Per the germline V gene, CDR1 is MDHEN and CDR2 is SYDVKM. The CDR3 loop reads CASSSLIGQRNQDTF. CDR3 nucleotides: TGTGCCAGCAGTTCCCTCATAGGACAAAGGAATCAGGACACCTTC.

The DNA of the CDR3 is TGTGCCAGCAGCTTAGGACAGGGAATTAACACTGAAGCTTTCTTT. Translating it yields CASSLGQGINTEAFF. The chain links TRBV7-8 to TRBJ1-1, with 7 positions matching TRBD1. V gave up 1 base and J gave up 2 bases; unmatched junction bases: 4. From germline, CDR1 is SGHVS and CDR2 FQNEAQ. The length of the CDR3 is 15 residues.

The chain joins TRBV6-2 or TRBV6-3 to TRBJ1-2, with D possibly being TRBD1 (5 bases). This CDR3 contains 14 residues. V was trimmed by 7 bases and J by 5 bases, leaving 17 bases between them. CDR1 MNHEY and CDR2 SVGEGT come from the germline V gene. CDR3 DNA sequence: TGTGCCAGCACTAGATCCTCGGGACCTTATGGCTACACCTTC. This codes for CASTRSSGPYGYTF.